This TCR beta chain was profiled in a study of graft-versus-host responses after intestinal transplantation. Study-wide background: Anti-thymocyte globulin served as induction for all recipients, who then took tacrolimus and steroids for roughly 3 years. Study-wide points: Individuals who had graft-donor T cell macrochimerism had allografts that showed high graft-versus-host to host-versus-graft clonal ratios.

Intraepithelial and lamina propria lymphocytes were freed from processed graft tissue. A single count supports this clone. No antigen is known for it. Germline V gives CDR1 SEHNR, CDR2 FQNEAQ (reference sequence). The CDR3 extends over 18 amino acids. With 4 bases clipped from V and 7 bases from J, the junction kept 15 bases outside the gene matches. Repertoires were generated with immunoSEQ multiplex PCR, while TCRdb's copy carries only in-frame clones and drops some. The sample holds 15,000 to 17,000 clones, around two thirds seen once. This receptor was taken from a human patient who received an intestinal transplant, so some T cells may come from the graft donor. The input for sequencing was ileum tissue, taken 14 days after transplant. This rearrangement joins TRBV7-9 to TRBJ2-2, with 10 bases matching TRBD1. In DNA, the CDR3 is TGTGCCAGCAGCTCGCGGGGGACAGGGGCCTATTATGGCGGGGAGCTGTTTTTT. It specifies CASSSRGTGAYYGGELFF. Supplemented by reference TRBV7-9 and TRBJ2-2, the full variable domain reads DTGVSQNPRHKITKRGQNVTFRCDPISEHNRLYWYRQTLGQGPEFLTYFQNEAQLEKSRLLSDRFSAERPKGSFSTLEIQRTEQGDSAMYLCASSSRGTGAYYGGELFFGEGSRLTVL.